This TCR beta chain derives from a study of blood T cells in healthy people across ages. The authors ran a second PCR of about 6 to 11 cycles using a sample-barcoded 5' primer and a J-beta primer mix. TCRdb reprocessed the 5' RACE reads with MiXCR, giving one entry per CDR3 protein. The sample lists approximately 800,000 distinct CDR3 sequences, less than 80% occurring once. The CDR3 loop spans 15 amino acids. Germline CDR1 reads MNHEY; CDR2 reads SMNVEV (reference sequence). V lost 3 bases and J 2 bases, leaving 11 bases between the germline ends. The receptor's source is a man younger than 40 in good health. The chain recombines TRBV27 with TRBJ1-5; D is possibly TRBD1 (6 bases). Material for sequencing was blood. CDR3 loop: CASSFGAGGNQPQHF. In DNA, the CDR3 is TGTGCCAGCAGTTTCGGGGCAGGGGGCAATCAGCCCCAGCATTTT.